This TCR beta chain was documented in a study of OX40 agonist ivuxolimab in advanced cancers. Across the whole study: At 0.01 to 10 mg/kg, ivuxolimab was administered intravenously to patients every 2 weeks. Melanoma, hepatocellular carcinoma, head and neck or renal cell cancer occurred in dose-escalation patients.

V was pared by 0 bases and J by 7 bases, with 11 bases between. The germline CDR1 and CDR2 sequences are SGHRS and YFSETQ. The CDR3 has 14 amino acids. The method was immunoSEQ multiplex PCR; TCRdb's version includes in-frame clones alone and lacks a portion of them. The sample has 25,000 to 40,000 clones; 80% to 90% are singletons. Overall study findings and caveats: No antigen was identified for the clonally expanded peripheral T cells. Fewer expanded clones were found on average in CD4+ than in CD8+ T cells.

To note about this clone: Its antigen is not known.

V usage is TRBV5-1 and J usage is TRBJ2-1; D not resolved. The receptor comes from an adult with an advanced solid tumor such as melanoma, head and neck, liver or kidney cancer. This sample comprised CD4+ or CD8+ T cells sorted from blood, obtained in a trial of the OX40 agonist ivuxolimab. Written as DNA, the CDR3 is TGCGCCAGCAGCTTGGGAAGGGATGGTAATGAGCAGTTCTTC. Protein: CASSLGRDGNEQFF.